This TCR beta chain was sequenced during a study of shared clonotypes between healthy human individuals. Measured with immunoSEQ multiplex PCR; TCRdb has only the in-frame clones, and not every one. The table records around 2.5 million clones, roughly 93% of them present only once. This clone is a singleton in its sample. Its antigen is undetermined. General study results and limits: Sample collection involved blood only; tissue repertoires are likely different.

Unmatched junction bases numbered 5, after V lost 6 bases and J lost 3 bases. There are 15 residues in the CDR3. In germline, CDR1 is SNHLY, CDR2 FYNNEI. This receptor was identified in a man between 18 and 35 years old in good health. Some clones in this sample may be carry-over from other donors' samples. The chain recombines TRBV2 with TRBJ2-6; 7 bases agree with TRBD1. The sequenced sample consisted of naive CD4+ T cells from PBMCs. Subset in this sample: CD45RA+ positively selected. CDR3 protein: CASRTGSGGANVLTF. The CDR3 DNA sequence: TGTGCCAGCAGGACAGGGTCTGGTGGGGCCAACGTCCTGACTTTC.